This T cell receptor beta chain appears in the sequencing data of a study of CXCR3-negative and CXCR3-positive naive CD8 T cells. Study summary: Overall TRB read output was around 140 million, and each library contained about 1.5 +/- 0.3 million reads.

Study results and limitations: The study inferred TCR strength from TRB CDR3 properties and found comparable surface CD5 between naive subsets. TRB CDR3s of CXCR3-positive naive cells were more hydrophobic than those of CXCR3-negative naive cells. Whereas both naive subsets had comparably high diversity, memory CD8+ cells had much lower diversity.

A CD45RO-CCR7+CD27+CD95- phenotype identified naive CD8+ T cells. Carrying UMI labels, the TRB cDNA libraries were prepared through 5' RACE. Reprocessing the 5' RACE reads, TCRdb reports a single entry for every CDR3 protein and omits DNA. This table lists 95,000 to 100,000 distinct CDR3 sequences. Regarding this clonotype: Its cognate antigen is unknown.

Source material: naive CXCR3+ CD8+ T cells from blood. Indicated subset: CD45RO-CCR7+CD27+CD95- naive CD8+ T cells expressing CXCR3 (TNR3+). The TCR originated in a human donor in good health. Some clones in this sample may be carry-over from other donors' samples.

The CDR3 sequence is CSVEPPSRSSYNEQFF. This sequence joins TRBV29-1 and TRBJ2-1; TCRdb returns TRBD1, unconfirmable since there is no DNA. The CDR3 runs 16 residues. Germline V CDR1 and CDR2: SQVTM, ANQGSEA.